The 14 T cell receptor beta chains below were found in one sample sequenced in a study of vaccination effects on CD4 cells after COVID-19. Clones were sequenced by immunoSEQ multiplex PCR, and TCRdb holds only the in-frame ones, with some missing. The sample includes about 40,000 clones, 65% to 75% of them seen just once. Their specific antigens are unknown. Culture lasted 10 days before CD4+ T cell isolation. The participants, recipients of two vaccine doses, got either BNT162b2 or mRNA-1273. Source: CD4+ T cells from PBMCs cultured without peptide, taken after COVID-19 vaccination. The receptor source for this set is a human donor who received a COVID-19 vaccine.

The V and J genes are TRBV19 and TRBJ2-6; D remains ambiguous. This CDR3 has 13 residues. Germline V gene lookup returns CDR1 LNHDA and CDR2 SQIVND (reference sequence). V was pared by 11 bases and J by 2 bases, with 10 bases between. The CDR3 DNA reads TGTGCCGTGGGCGGCGCTGGGGCCAACGTCCTGACTTTC. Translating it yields CAVGGAGANVLTF.

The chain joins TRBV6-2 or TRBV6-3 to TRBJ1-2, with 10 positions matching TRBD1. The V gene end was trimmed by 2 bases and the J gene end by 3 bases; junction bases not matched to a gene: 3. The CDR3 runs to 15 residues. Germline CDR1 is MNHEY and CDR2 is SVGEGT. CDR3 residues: CASSYPGTGDYGYTF. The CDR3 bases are TGTGCCAGCAGTTACCCCGGGACAGGGGACTATGGCTACACCTTC.

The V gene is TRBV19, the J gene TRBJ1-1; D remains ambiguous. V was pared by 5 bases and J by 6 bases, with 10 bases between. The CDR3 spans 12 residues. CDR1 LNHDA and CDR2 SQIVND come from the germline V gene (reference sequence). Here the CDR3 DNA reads TGTGCCAGTAGTCCGCGGCTACCTGAAGCTTTCTTT. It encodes CASSPRLPEAFF.

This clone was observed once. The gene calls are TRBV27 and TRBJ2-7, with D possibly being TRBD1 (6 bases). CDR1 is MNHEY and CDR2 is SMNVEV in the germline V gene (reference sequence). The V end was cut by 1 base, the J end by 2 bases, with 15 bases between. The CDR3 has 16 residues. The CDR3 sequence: CASSLYRDTLTYEQYF. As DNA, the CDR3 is TGTGCCAGCAGTTTATACCGGGACACGTTAACCTACGAGCAGTACTTC.

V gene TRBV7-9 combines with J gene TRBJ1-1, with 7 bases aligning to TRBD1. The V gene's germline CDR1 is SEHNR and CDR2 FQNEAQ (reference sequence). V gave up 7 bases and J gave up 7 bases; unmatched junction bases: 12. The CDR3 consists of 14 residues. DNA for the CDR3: TGTGCCAGCAACCTCGGGACAGCCGTCTATGAAGCTTTCTTT. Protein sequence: CASNLGTAVYEAFF.

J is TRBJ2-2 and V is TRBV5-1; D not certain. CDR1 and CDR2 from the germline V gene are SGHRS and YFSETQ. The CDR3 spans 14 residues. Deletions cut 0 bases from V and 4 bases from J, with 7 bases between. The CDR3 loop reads CASSLAETTGELFF. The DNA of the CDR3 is TGCGCCAGCAGCTTGGCAGAGACCACCGGGGAGCTGTTTTTT.

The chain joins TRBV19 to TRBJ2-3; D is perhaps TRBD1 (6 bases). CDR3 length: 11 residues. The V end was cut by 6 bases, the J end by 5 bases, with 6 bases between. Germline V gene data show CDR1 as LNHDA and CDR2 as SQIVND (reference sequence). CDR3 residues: CASRTGDTQYF. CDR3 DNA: TGTGCCAGTAGGACAGGAGATACGCAGTATTTT.

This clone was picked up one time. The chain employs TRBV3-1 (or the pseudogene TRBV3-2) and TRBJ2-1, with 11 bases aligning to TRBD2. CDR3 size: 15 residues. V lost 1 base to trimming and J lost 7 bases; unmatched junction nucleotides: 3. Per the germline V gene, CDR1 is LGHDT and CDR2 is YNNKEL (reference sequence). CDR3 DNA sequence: TGTGCCAGCAGCCAAGTGGGACTAGCGGTAAATGAGCAGTTCTTC. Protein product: CASSQVGLAVNEQFF.

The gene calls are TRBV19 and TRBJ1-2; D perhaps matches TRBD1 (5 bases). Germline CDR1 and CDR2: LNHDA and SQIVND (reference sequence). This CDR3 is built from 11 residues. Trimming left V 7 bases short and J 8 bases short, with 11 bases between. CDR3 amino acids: CASTLGGGYTF. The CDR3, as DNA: TGTGCCAGTACTTTGGGGGGGGGCTACACCTTC.

The chain's CDR3 is CASSISRTGGNYGYTF. CDR3 sequence (DNA): TGTGCCAGCAGTATATCGAGGACAGGGGGCAACTATGGCTACACCTTC. The chain links TRBV6-6 to TRBJ1-2, with 11 nucleotides matching TRBD1. The CDR3 loop spans 16 amino acids. Germline V gene data show CDR1 as MNHNY and CDR2 as SVGAGI (reference sequence). Trimming removed 5 bases from V and 2 bases from J; junction bases left unmatched: 7.

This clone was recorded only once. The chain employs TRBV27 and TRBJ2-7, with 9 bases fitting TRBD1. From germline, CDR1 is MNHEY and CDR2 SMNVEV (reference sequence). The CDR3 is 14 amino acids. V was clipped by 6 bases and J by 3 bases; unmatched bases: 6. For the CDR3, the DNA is TGTGCCAGCAGCGCCGGGACAGGGATCTACGAGCAGTACTTC. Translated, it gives CASSAGTGIYEQYF.

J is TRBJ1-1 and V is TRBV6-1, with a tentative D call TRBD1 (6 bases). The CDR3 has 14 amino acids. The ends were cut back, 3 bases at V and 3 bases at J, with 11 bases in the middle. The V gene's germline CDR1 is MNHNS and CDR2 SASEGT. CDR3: CASSEHRVDTEAFF. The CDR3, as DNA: TGTGCCAGCAGTGAGCACAGGGTGGACACTGAAGCTTTCTTT.

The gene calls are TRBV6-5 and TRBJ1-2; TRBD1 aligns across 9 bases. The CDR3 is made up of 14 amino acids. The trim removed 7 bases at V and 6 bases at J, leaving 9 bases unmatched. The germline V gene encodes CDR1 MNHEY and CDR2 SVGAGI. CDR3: CASKLQGARDGYTF. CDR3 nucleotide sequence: TGTGCCAGCAAGCTACAGGGGGCGCGGGATGGCTACACCTTC.

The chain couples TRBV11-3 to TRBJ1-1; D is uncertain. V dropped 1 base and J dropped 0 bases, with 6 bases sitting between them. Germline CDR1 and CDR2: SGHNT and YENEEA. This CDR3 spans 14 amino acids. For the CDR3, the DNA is TGTGCCAGCAGCTTAGCCGGACTGAACACTGAAGCTTTCTTT. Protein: CASSLAGLNTEAFF.